This T cell receptor (beta chain) was recovered during a study of shared clonotypes between healthy human individuals. Across the study: Per donor, CD8 memory used one plate, CD8 naive used two, CD4 memory used three and CD4 naive used three. The study's findings and limits: Investigators expected sequencing depth to affect clonotype sharing among donors. Lower generation probabilities were found for non-shared clonotypes than for those shared by all four donors.

Concerning this clone: What it binds is unknown.

Only in-frame clones appear in the TCRdb table, and some are missing; sequencing was by immunoSEQ multiplex PCR. Among millions of clones, about 92% were seen once, and the ten largest hold 0.3% to 0.4%. This CDR3 has 16 amino acids. V was cut by 0 bases and J by 4 bases, with 15 bases left in between. The germline gives CDR1 SGHRS, CDR2 YFSETQ. The chain recombines TRBV5-1 with TRBJ2-3; D is ambiguous. This clonotype originated in a man aged 18 to 35 in good health. Some clones in this sample may be carry-over from other donors' samples. Input material: naive CD4+ T cells from PBMCs. Regarding subset: CD45RA+ positively selected. The CDR3 loop reads CASSLAAPPVADTQYF. CDR3 in DNA: TGCGCCAGCAGCTTGGCCGCACCCCCGGTCGCAGATACGCAGTATTTT.